The TCR beta chain described here comes from a study of blood T cell repertoires in COVID-19. On the study more broadly: Donors in the United States, Italy and Spain gave samples during acute or convalescent COVID-19. Sample material is recorded as cDNA or gDNA derived from T cells, B-cell-depleted T cells, or PBMCs.

In the study's own analysis: Reference gene primer amplification in the assay estimated nucleated cell counts. The table came from immunoSEQ multiplex PCR; TCRdb's copy has only in-frame clones and leaves some out. V, J and clone size derive from that table, while D and trimming were established from the DNA sequence. The sample lists 60,000 to 75,000 clones, roughly 90% occurring once. During active infection, Seattle patients enrolled and were then monitored through disease. The CDR3 contains 17 residues. The germline gives CDR1 LNHNV, CDR2 YYDKDF (reference sequence). V gave up 0 bases and J gave up 4 bases; unmatched junction bases: 7.

The sequence derives from a man aged 35 to 55 with COVID-19, enrolled during active disease. This rearrangement joins TRBV15 to TRBJ1-3, with 9 bases that match TRBD1. The specimen sequenced was peripheral blood. CDR3 protein: CATSRDTGQGLGNTIYF. The CDR3 nucleotides are TGTGCCACCAGCAGAGATACGGGACAGGGCCTCGGAAACACCATATATTTT.